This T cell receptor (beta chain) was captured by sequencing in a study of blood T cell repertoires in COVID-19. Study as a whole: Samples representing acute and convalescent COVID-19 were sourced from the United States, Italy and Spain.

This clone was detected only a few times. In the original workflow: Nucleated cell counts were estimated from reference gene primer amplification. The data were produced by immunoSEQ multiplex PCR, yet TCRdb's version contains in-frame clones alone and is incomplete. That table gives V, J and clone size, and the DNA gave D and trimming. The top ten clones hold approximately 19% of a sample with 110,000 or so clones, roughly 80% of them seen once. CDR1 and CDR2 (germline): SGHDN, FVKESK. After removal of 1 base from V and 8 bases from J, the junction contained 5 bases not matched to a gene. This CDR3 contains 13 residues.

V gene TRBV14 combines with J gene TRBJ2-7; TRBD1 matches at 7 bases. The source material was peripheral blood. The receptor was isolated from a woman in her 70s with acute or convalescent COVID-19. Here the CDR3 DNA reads TGTGCCAGCAGCCAAGGGAAGGGGGCGAAGCAGTACTTC. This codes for CASSQGKGAKQYF.